What follows are 27 T cell receptor beta chains derived from one specimen sequenced in a study of cytomegalovirus exposure and HLA in healthy donors. The PCR contained 60 Vbeta and 13 Jbeta primers. The protocol was immunoSEQ multiplex PCR, while the TCRdb copy is restricted to in-frame clones and leaves out a portion. The data contain roughly 90,000 clones, around 68% of them singletons. The sequenced material came from PBMCs. These receptors all come from a man aged 25 to 45 in good health and CMV-seropositive.

The J gene is TRBJ1-2, the V gene TRBV18; TRBD1 agrees at 9 bases. The V gene's germline CDR1 is KGHSH and CDR2 LQKENI. The ends lost 2 bases at V and 6 bases at J; junction bases unmatched: 7. The CDR3 contains 15 residues. This CDR3 reads CASSPLQDRGDGYTF. The CDR3 region has the DNA TGTGCCAGCTCACCATTGCAGGACAGGGGCGATGGCTACACCTTC. Combining the CDR3 with reference TRBV18 and TRBJ1-2 gives the whole variable domain NAGVMQNPRHLVRRRGQEARLRCSPMKGHSHVYWYRQLPEEGLKFMVYLQKENIIDESGMPKERFSAEFPKEGPSILRIQQVVRGDSAAYFCASSPLQDRGDGYTFGSGTRLTVV.

The chain joins TRBV5-8 to TRBJ1-4; the D gene is possibly TRBD1 (5 bases). The V gene's germline CDR1 is SGHTS and CDR2 YDEGEE. The CDR3 contains 15 residues. V was cut by 0 bases and J by 8 bases, with 14 bases left in between. CDR3: CASSLGGRQGEKLFF. DNA of the CDR3: TGTGCCAGCAGCTTGGGGGGCAGGCAAGGAGAAAAACTGTTTTTT.

The chain has TRBV4-1 and TRBJ2-1, with D possibly being TRBD1 (5 bases). Germline assignment: CDR1 MGHRA and CDR2 YSYEKL. Between the trimmed V and J ends, which lost 4 bases and 7 bases, there was a span of 11 bases. This CDR3 spans 13 amino acids. The CDR3 nucleotides are TGCGCCAGCAGCCCTTATAAGGGGAATGAGCAGTTCTTC. Encoded protein: CASSPYKGNEQFF.

Only a few counts were recorded for this clone. The rearrangement joins TRBV6-5 to TRBJ1-4; TRBD1 matches at 8 bases. The V segment lost 4 bases and the J segment 8 bases; nucleotides outside the gene matches: 3. Germline V lookup: CDR1 MNHEY, CDR2 SVGAGI. The CDR3 spans 13 residues. The CDR3 sequence is CASSWTGREKLFF. The CDR3 DNA sequence: TGTGCCAGCAGTTGGACAGGGAGGGAAAAACTGTTTTTT.

The V gene is TRBV2, the J gene TRBJ2-1; TRBD2 agrees at 12 bases. The J segment lost 8 bases and the V segment lost 5 bases, leaving 4 bases of the junction unmatched. The CDR3 is made up of 14 amino acids. The germline gives CDR1 SNHLY, CDR2 FYNNEI. CDR3 nucleotide sequence: TGTGCCAGCAGTTTACTAGCGGGGGGCGATGAGCAGTTCTTC. Its translation: CASSLLAGGDEQFF.

This clone is a singleton in its sample. The chain couples TRBV5-1 to TRBJ1-2, with 11 bases matching TRBD1. The CDR3 spans 18 residues. In germline, CDR1 is SGHRS, CDR2 YFSETQ. V was pared by 4 bases and J by 3 bases, with 14 bases of the junction left unmatched. The CDR3 DNA follows: TGCGCCAGCAGCCTGGAACTAAAACCGGGACAGGGGGACTATGGCTACACCTTC. This codes for CASSLELKPGQGDYGYTF.

This clone was detected only a few times. The chain employs TRBV19 and TRBJ1-1; a weak D match, TRBD1 (5 bases). The CDR3 contains 14 residues. CDR1 LNHDA and CDR2 SQIVND come from the germline V gene (reference sequence). The V end lost 0 bases, the J end lost 8 bases, and 13 bases lay between the germline ends. CDR3 sequence: CASSIDIRGTEAFF. CDR3 nucleotide sequence: TGTGCCAGTAGTATAGATATAAGGGGTACCGAAGCTTTCTTT.

CDR3 nucleotides: TGTGCGGTCGGGAGGGCTTTCTTT. It is translated as CAVGRAFF. The rearrangement links TRBV28 to TRBJ1-1; D uncertain. Germline V gene lookup returns CDR1 MDHEN and CDR2 SYDVKM. This CDR3 comprises 8 residues.

As to this clone: A junction boundary mismatches the germline segment, possibly from a read error. The chain combines TRBV9 with TRBJ1-5; the match to TRBD1 covers 11 bases. The CDR3 covers 13 residues. Looked up from germline, CDR1 is SGDLS and CDR2 is YYNGEE. CDR3 amino acids: CASGQGAGQPQNF. The DNA of the CDR3 is TGTGCCAGCGGACAGGGGGCTGGACAGCCCCAGAATTTT.

The chain joins TRBV14 to TRBJ1-6; possibly TRBD1 for D (6 bases). Trimming took off 3 bases at V and 14 bases at J, with 17 bases between the two ends. Germline lookup yields CDR1 SGHDN and CDR2 FVKESK. The CDR3 sequence is 14 residues long. The CDR3 region is CASSQRGGTRTLHF. The CDR3 nucleotides are TGTGCCAGCAGCCAGAGGGGGGGCACTCGAACCCTCCACTTT.

The rearrangement joins TRBV6-5 to TRBJ2-7; D unresolved. In germline, CDR1 is MNHEY, CDR2 SVGAGI. CDR3 length: 16 residues. V was shortened by 0 bases and J by 2 bases, with 14 bases between the two germline ends. The CDR3 here is CASSYSGRLGAYEQYF. The CDR3 nucleotides are TGTGCCAGCAGTTACTCTGGCAGGTTAGGCGCCTACGAGCAGTACTTC.

This rearrangement joins TRBV2 to TRBJ2-1, with 9 bases aligning to TRBD1. CDR1 is SNHLY and CDR2 is FYNNEI in the germline V gene. The CDR3 has 18 residues. The V and J ends lost 8 bases and 7 bases, in that order; junction bases with no gene match: 21. The CDR3 spells CASPPDYTGGAGRNEQFF. The CDR3 region has the DNA TGTGCCAGCCCGCCTGACTATACAGGGGGCGCAGGTCGGAATGAGCAGTTCTTC.

The rearrangement links TRBV5-4 to TRBJ1-4, with 10 bases matching TRBD1. Per the germline V gene, CDR1 is SGHNT and CDR2 is YYREEE (reference sequence). The CDR3 sequence is 14 residues long. Losses at the gene ends were 9 bases for V and 2 bases for J; bases not matched to a gene: 4. CDR3 nucleotides: TGTGCCACGGGGACAGGGGACACTAATGAAAAACTGTTTTTT. It codes for CATGTGDTNEKLFF.

The CDR3 DNA reads as TGTGCCAGTAGTATCCTAGGGACTAGCGGGAACCAAGAGACCCAGTACTTC. The encoded protein is CASSILGTSGNQETQYF. The rearrangement joins TRBV19 to TRBJ2-5; 13 nucleotides line up with TRBD2. Germline lookup yields CDR1 LNHDA and CDR2 SQIVND (reference sequence). V shed 3 bases, J shed 0 bases, and the junction held 4 bases outside the gene matches. This CDR3 has 17 residues.

The V and J genes are TRBV2 and TRBJ2-2; D gene ambiguous. CDR1 is SNHLY, CDR2 FYNNEI, per germline. This CDR3 has 22 residues. Between the trimmed V and J ends, which lost 6 bases and 2 bases, there was a span of 34 bases. The CDR3 sequence is CASRTRIFVEVLPPFNTGELFF. In nucleotides, the CDR3 is TGTGCCAGCAGAACCCGTATCTTTGTCGAGGTGTTGCCACCCTTTAACACCGGGGAGCTGTTTTTT.

The J gene is TRBJ1-1, the V gene TRBV29-1, with no clear D. CDR1 is SQVTM, CDR2 ANQGSEA, per germline. The V and J ends lost 4 bases and 5 bases respectively, with 8 bases between them. This CDR3 is 11 amino acids long. The CDR3 DNA reads TGCAGCGTTGGAGGTGGGACTGAAGCTTTCTTT. Translation gives CSVGGGTEAFF.

This clone has only a few counts. The V gene is TRBV27, the J gene TRBJ2-5; TRBD2 aligns across 11 bases. The CDR3 is made up of 15 amino acids. CDR1 is MNHEY, CDR2 SMNVEV, per germline (reference sequence). Trimming at V came to 6 bases and at J to 0 bases, leaving 3 bases not matched to a gene. CDR3 coding DNA: TGTGCCAGCAGCCTGACTAGCGGGAACCAAGAGACCCAGTACTTC. Translating gives CASSLTSGNQETQYF.

The V and J genes are TRBV28 and TRBJ2-7, with 11 bases fitting TRBD1. The V gene's germline CDR1 is MDHEN and CDR2 SYDVKM. The junction had 6 bases not matched to a gene; V was cut back by 6 bases and J by 5 bases. The CDR3 spans 14 residues. The CDR3 nucleotides read TGTGCCAGCAGCCGGGACAGGGGGGCCGACGAGCAGTACTTC. Amino acid sequence: CASSRDRGADEQYF.

This clone was observed a handful of times. J is TRBJ2-2 and V is TRBV2; 8 bases fit TRBD2. Germline CDR1 and CDR2: SNHLY and FYNNEI. The CDR3 covers 15 residues. The ends lost 3 bases at V and 7 bases at J; junction bases unmatched: 7. The CDR3 protein is CASSDETSEVGELFF. Written as DNA, the CDR3 is TGTGCCAGCAGTGATGAGACTAGCGAAGTCGGGGAGCTGTTTTTT.

The CDR3 DNA reads TGCAGCGTTGAAGATACCCTCCAGGGCGGCACCGGGGAGCTGTTTTTT. Its protein is CSVEDTLQGGTGELFF. The chain joins TRBV29-1 to TRBJ2-2, with D tentatively TRBD1 (5 bases). CDR1 and CDR2 from the germline V gene are SQVTM and ANQGSEA. V was clipped by 0 bases and J by 4 bases, with 15 bases between them. This CDR3 region has 16 residues.

The J gene is TRBJ2-6, the V gene TRBV19; 7 bases agree with TRBD1. V was clipped by 4 bases and J by 0 bases; unmatched bases: 6. This CDR3 region has 17 residues. Germline V gene sequence: CDR1 LNHDA, CDR2 SQIVND (reference sequence). The CDR3 loop is CASSTGQVNSGANVLTF. The CDR3 nucleotides read TGTGCCAGTAGTACCGGACAGGTTAACTCTGGGGCCAACGTCCTGACTTTC.

This chain connects TRBV5-1 to TRBJ2-7; weak D call: TRBD2 (5 bases). CDR3 size: 14 residues. V lost 4 bases to trimming and J lost 2 bases, with 13 bases between them. Germline V gene data show CDR1 as SGHRS and CDR2 as YFSETQ. CDR3 region: CASSLTGTTYEQYF. DNA for the CDR3: TGCGCCAGCAGCCTGACGGGAACTACCTACGAGCAGTACTTC.

V and J are TRBV5-4 and TRBJ2-5; 11 bases are a match to TRBD2. The J segment lost 2 bases and the V segment lost 2 bases, leaving 5 bases of the junction unmatched. The CDR3 totals 16 residues. The germline gives CDR1 SGHNT, CDR2 YYREEE (reference sequence). In nucleotides, the CDR3 is TGTGCCAGCAGCTTAGACGGGACTAGCGGTCAAGAGACCCAGTACTTC. Protein sequence: CASSLDGTSGQETQYF. Drawing the rest from reference TRBV5-4 and TRBJ2-5, the complete variable domain is ETGVTQSPTHLIKTRGQQVTLRCSSQSGHNTVSWYQQALGQGPQFIFQYYREEENGRGNFPPRFSGLQFPNYSSELNVNALELDDSALYLCASSLDGTSGQETQYFGPGTRLLVL.

The chain employs TRBV4-1 and TRBJ1-3; D is possibly TRBD1 (5 bases). Trimming removed 0 bases at V and 1 base at J, with 10 bases between. This CDR3 region has 16 residues. Germline V lookup: CDR1 MGHRA, CDR2 YSYEKL. Written as DNA, the CDR3 is TGCGCCAGCAGCCAAGATCGGGGGGGATCTGGAAACACCATATATTTT. This codes for CASSQDRGGSGNTIYF.

The gene calls are TRBV4-1 and TRBJ2-5; the match to TRBD1 covers 9 bases. Germline-derived CDR1 and CDR2 are MGHRA and YSYEKL. This CDR3 region has 15 residues. Trimming cost V 1 base and J 5 bases; bases outside gene matches: 5. This chain's CDR3 is CASSQVGTGRETQYF. The CDR3 DNA reads as TGCGCCAGCAGCCAAGTCGGGACAGGGAGGGAGACCCAGTACTTC.

The rearrangement joins TRBV6-6 to TRBJ2-7; TRBD2 might be the D (6 bases). Germline assignment: CDR1 MNHNY and CDR2 SVGAGI (reference sequence). The CDR3 loop spans 14 amino acids. The V end was cut by 6 bases, the J end by 1 base, with 13 bases between. CDR3 in amino acids: CASRGRESSYEQYF. The CDR3 DNA is TGTGCCAGCAGAGGACGGGAGTCATCCTACGAGCAGTACTTC.

The rearrangement uses TRBV5-4 and TRBJ2-7, with TRBD2 matching over 7 bases. The V gene end was trimmed by 6 bases and the J gene end by 2 bases; junction bases not matched to a gene: 14. In germline, CDR1 is SGHNT, CDR2 YYREEE (reference sequence). This CDR3 is built from 16 residues. In DNA, the CDR3 is TGTGCCAGCACCATAGAGGGCGGGGGAAAGACCTACGAGCAGTACTTC. Protein product: CASTIEGGGKTYEQYF. The complete variable domain, with remaining parts taken from reference TRBV5-4 and TRBJ2-7, reads ETGVTQSPTHLIKTRGQQVTLRCSSQSGHNTVSWYQQALGQGPQFIFQYYREEENGRGNFPPRFSGLQFPNYSSELNVNALELDDSALYLCASTIEGGGKTYEQYFGPGTRLTVT.